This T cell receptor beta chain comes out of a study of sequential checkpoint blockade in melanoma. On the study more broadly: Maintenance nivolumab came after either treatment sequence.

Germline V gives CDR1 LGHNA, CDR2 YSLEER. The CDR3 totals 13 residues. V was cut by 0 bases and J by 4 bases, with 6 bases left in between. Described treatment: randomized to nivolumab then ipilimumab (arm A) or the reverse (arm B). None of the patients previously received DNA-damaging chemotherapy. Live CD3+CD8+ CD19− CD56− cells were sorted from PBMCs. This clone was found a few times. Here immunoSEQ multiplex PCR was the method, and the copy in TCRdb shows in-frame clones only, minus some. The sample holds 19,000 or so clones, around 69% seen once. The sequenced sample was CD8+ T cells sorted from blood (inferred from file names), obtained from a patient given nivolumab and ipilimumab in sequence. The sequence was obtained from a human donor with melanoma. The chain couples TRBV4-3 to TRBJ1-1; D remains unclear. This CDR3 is CASSQDPGTEAFF. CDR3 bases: TGCGCCAGCAGCCAAGACCCAGGCACTGAAGCTTTCTTT.